This T cell receptor beta chain was sequenced for a study of blood T cell repertoires in COVID-19. In the study overall: The origin of the acute and convalescent COVID-19 samples was the United States, Italy and Spain. PBMCs, B-cell-depleted T cells, or T cells provided the cDNA or gDNA that made up the material.

Looked up from germline, CDR1 is SGDLS and CDR2 is YYNGEE. CDR3 length: 15 amino acids. Trimming at V came to 7 bases and at J to 7 bases, leaving 13 bases not matched to a gene. The table came from immunoSEQ multiplex PCR; TCRdb's copy has only in-frame clones and leaves some out. This table holds about 160,000 clones, around 81% found once. The sequencing sample was made of peripheral blood. The chain uses TRBV9 and TRBJ1-2; the match to TRBD1 covers 10 bases. This clonotype originated in a man between 60 and 70 years old with active or convalescent COVID-19. In nucleotides, the CDR3 is TGTGCCAGCGGAACCTTGGGACAGGGGCTGAGTGGCTACACCTTC. It yields the protein CASGTLGQGLSGYTF.